Listed here are 20 T cell receptor beta chains from one sample, sequenced in a study of cytomegalovirus exposure and HLA in healthy donors. Data came from immunoSEQ multiplex PCR; TCRdb stores just in-frame clones and leaves some out. Of more than 85,000 clones in the sample, around nine tenths were seen once. Sequencing was done on a sample of PBMCs. All receptors come from a woman aged 18-29 years in good health and CMV-seronegative.

The gene calls are TRBV19 and TRBJ2-2; 11 nucleotides match TRBD2. The CDR3 length is 17 residues. Germline CDR1 reads LNHDA; CDR2 reads SQIVND (reference sequence). Losses at the gene ends were 5 bases for V and 6 bases for J; bases not matched to a gene: 11. CDR3 region: CASSFFLAGGTPGELFF. CDR3 bases: TGTGCCAGTAGTTTCTTCCTAGCGGGAGGTACCCCCGGGGAGCTGTTTTTT. The full variable domain, completed using reference TRBV19 and TRBJ2-2, is DGGITQSPKYLFRKEGQNVTLSCEQNLNHDAMYWYRQDPGQGLRLIYYSQIVNDFQKGDIAEGYSVSREKKESFPLTVTSAQKNPTAFYLCASSFFLAGGTPGELFFGEGSRLTVL.

The genes are TRBV10-3 and TRBJ1-4; 8 nucleotides match TRBD1. Germline-derived CDR1 and CDR2 are ENHRY and SYGVKD. The V segment lost 10 bases and the J segment 5 bases; nucleotides outside the gene matches: 9. This CDR3 has 14 amino acids. The chain's CDR3 is CATSLGDRNEKLFF. CDR3 sequence (DNA): TGTGCCACCTCACTAGGGGACAGGAATGAAAAACTGTTTTTT.

The chain recombines TRBV7-2 with TRBJ2-3, with 10 bases fitting TRBD2. This CDR3 contains 15 residues. V shed 3 bases and J 3 bases; nucleotides not matched to a gene: 3. Germline V CDR1 and CDR2: SGHTA, FQGNSA. The CDR3 here is CASSFSSGRTDTQYF. The CDR3 bases are TGTGCCAGCAGCTTTTCTAGCGGGAGAACAGATACGCAGTATTTT.

In its sample, this clone was seen once. The rearrangement joins TRBV27 to TRBJ2-7, with TRBD2 identical over 10 bases. Trimming at V came to 6 bases and at J to 4 bases, leaving 12 bases not matched to a gene. This CDR3 region has 16 residues. Germline lookup yields CDR1 MNHEY and CDR2 SMNVEV (reference sequence). CDR3 bases: TGTGCCAGCAGACGGACCCTAGCGGGAGTTTCATACGAGCAGTACTTC. Amino acid sequence: CASRRTLAGVSYEQYF.

V gene TRBV4-3 combines with J gene TRBJ1-1; 11 bases are a match to TRBD1. CDR3 size: 15 residues. V shed 4 bases and J 2 bases; nucleotides not matched to a gene: 3. CDR1 and CDR2 (germline): LGHNA, YSLEER. Written as DNA, the CDR3 is TGCGCCAGCAGCCCAGGGACAGGGGGTAACACTGAAGCTTTCTTT. This translates into CASSPGTGGNTEAFF.

In this sample, this clone turned up a few times. The chain employs TRBV6-5 and TRBJ1-3; D ambiguous. Germline CDR1 and CDR2: MNHEY and SVGAGI. The V gene lost 8 bases and the J gene lost 4 bases, with 9 bases spanning the gap. The CDR3 is 12 amino acids. The CDR3 spells CASAARGNTIYF. CDR3 sequence (DNA): TGTGCCAGCGCGGCACGGGGAAACACCATATATTTT.

V and J are TRBV10-3 and TRBJ1-2; TRBD1 matches at 11 bases. The CDR3 spans 15 residues. Germline V gene lookup returns CDR1 ENHRY and CDR2 SYGVKD. J was trimmed by 1 base and V by 10 bases; bases with no gene match: 8. The CDR3 is CATRGTGGVNYGYTF. For the CDR3, the DNA is TGTGCCACCAGGGGGACAGGGGGAGTTAACTATGGCTACACCTTC.

The CDR3 loop reads CASSLRAMGAQETQYF. DNA of the CDR3: TGCGCCAGCAGCTTGAGGGCGATGGGGGCACAGGAGACCCAGTACTTC. V usage is TRBV5-1 and J usage is TRBJ2-5; D is possibly TRBD1 (6 bases). Germline V gene data show CDR1 as SGHRS and CDR2 as YFSETQ. This CDR3 has 16 amino acids. Trimming left V 1 base short and J 5 bases short, with 18 bases between.

V usage is TRBV20-1 and J usage is TRBJ2-5; D is unclear. CDR1 is DFQATT, CDR2 SNEGSKA, per germline (reference sequence). This CDR3 comprises 9 residues. Deletions cut 6 bases from V and 3 bases from J, with 2 bases between. CDR3 sequence reads: CSAEETQYF. CDR3 DNA: TGCAGTGCCGAAGAGACCCAGTACTTC.

The table lists this clone with a few counts. V usage is TRBV7-2 and J usage is TRBJ1-5; no reliable D call. Germline lookup yields CDR1 SGHTA and CDR2 FQGNSA. The ends were cut back, 4 bases at V and 3 bases at J, with 7 bases in the middle. The CDR3 consists of 13 residues. The CDR3 loop is CASSSQHNQPQHF. In DNA form, the CDR3 reads TGTGCCAGCAGCTCCCAACACAATCAGCCCCAGCATTTT. Using reference TRBV7-2 and TRBJ1-5 for the parts outside the CDR3, the full variable domain is GAGVSQSPSNKVTEKGKDVELRCDPISGHTALYWYRQSLGQGLEFLIYFQGNSAPDKSGLPSDRFSAERTGGSVSTLTIQRTQQEDSAVYLCASSSQHNQPQHFGDGTRLSIL.

V is TRBV2 and J is TRBJ2-1; 7 nucleotides agree with TRBD1. V gave up 6 bases and J gave up 4 bases; unmatched junction bases: 6. Looked up from germline, CDR1 is SNHLY and CDR2 is FYNNEI. The CDR3 runs 14 residues. The CDR3 loop is CASRVQGTYNEQFF. CDR3 coding DNA: TGTGCCAGCAGGGTACAGGGGACGTACAATGAGCAGTTCTTC. Full variable domain (rest looked up from reference TRBV2 and TRBJ2-1): EPEVTQTPSHQVTQMGQEVILRCVPISNHLYFYWYRQILGQKVEFLVSFYNNEISEKSEIFDDQFSVERPDGSNFTLKIRSTKLEDSAMYFCASRVQGTYNEQFFGPGTRLTVL.

J is TRBJ1-3 and V is TRBV30; D ambiguous. Trimming stripped 4 bases from V and 8 bases from J, with 18 bases between. CDR3 size: 14 residues. The V gene's germline CDR1 is GTSNPN and CDR2 SVGIG (reference sequence). The CDR3 DNA sequence: TGTGCCTGGACCGAGGGTGGTTCGCTGGACACCATATATTTT. Protein sequence: CAWTEGGSLDTIYF.

The J gene is TRBJ1-3, the V gene TRBV5-5, with D possibly matching TRBD1 (5 bases). Trimming removed 0 bases at V and 2 bases at J, with 15 bases between. The germline V gene has CDR1 SGHKS and CDR2 YYEKEE (reference sequence). This CDR3 is 17 amino acids long. The CDR3 sequence: CASSLVGSRVAGNTIYF. Here the CDR3 DNA reads TGTGCCAGCAGCTTGGTTGGCAGCAGGGTAGCTGGAAACACCATATATTTT.

The J gene is TRBJ2-5, the V gene TRBV14; a possible D gene is TRBD1 (6 bases). CDR1 and CDR2 (germline): SGHDN, FVKESK. The CDR3 loop spans 14 amino acids. The V end was cut by 3 bases, the J end by 5 bases, with 13 bases between. The chain's CDR3 is CASSQGARSETQYF. The CDR3, as DNA: TGTGCCAGCAGCCAGGGGGCTAGAAGCGAGACCCAGTACTTC.

This chain joins TRBV18 and TRBJ1-5; D is ambiguous. CDR3 length: 17 residues. V lost 5 bases, J lost 4 bases, and 21 bases lay in between. Germline CDR1 reads KGHSH; CDR2 reads LQKENI. CDR3 region: CASSSHPGKGGNQPQHF. CDR3 sequence (DNA): TGTGCCAGCTCATCACACCCTGGGAAGGGAGGAAATCAGCCCCAGCATTTT. Filled out from reference TRBV18 and TRBJ1-5, the complete variable domain reads NAGVMQNPRHLVRRRGQEARLRCSPMKGHSHVYWYRQLPEEGLKFMVYLQKENIIDESGMPKERFSAEFPKEGPSILRIQQVVRGDSAAYFCASSSHPGKGGNQPQHFGDGTRLSIL.

The chain couples TRBV28 to TRBJ1-5; 7 bases match TRBD1. The germline V gene has CDR1 MDHEN and CDR2 SYDVKM. The CDR3 runs 14 residues. V shed 6 bases and J 7 bases; nucleotides not matched to a gene: 9. The CDR3 loop is CASRTNRGGQPQHF. CDR3 DNA: TGTGCCAGCAGAACAAACAGGGGTGGACAGCCCCAGCATTTT.

This chain uses TRBV5-1 with TRBJ2-3, with TRBD2 identical over 7 bases. Losses at the gene ends were 0 bases for V and 2 bases for J; bases not matched to a gene: 6. The CDR3 contains 16 residues. Germline V lookup: CDR1 SGHRS, CDR2 YFSETQ. CDR3 sequence (DNA): TGCGCCAGCAGCTTGGGGCTCGGGACTAACACAGATACGCAGTATTTT. Amino acids: CASSLGLGTNTDTQYF.

This clone was seen a handful of times. The J gene is TRBJ2-1, the V gene TRBV7-6, with D possibly TRBD2 on 5 matching bases. Germline V lookup: CDR1 SGHVS, CDR2 FNYEAQ. V shed 5 bases and J shed 0 bases, with 11 bases lying between them. The CDR3 runs to 15 residues. The CDR3 here is CASSHSVGSYNEQFF. The CDR3 nucleotides are TGTGCCAGCAGCCATAGCGTAGGCTCCTACAATGAGCAGTTCTTC.

The chain links TRBV6-4 to TRBJ2-7, with 11 bases matching TRBD2. The CDR3 covers 15 residues. V gave up 6 bases and J gave up 3 bases; unmatched junction bases: 7. Looked up from germline, CDR1 is MRHNA and CDR2 is SNTAGT. CDR3 protein: CASSALAGALYEQYF. Written as DNA, the CDR3 is TGTGCCAGCAGCGCACTAGCGGGGGCTCTCTACGAGCAGTACTTC.

The chain uses TRBV30 and TRBJ1-4; D unresolved. CDR3 size: 13 residues. From germline, CDR1 is GTSNPN and CDR2 SVGIG (reference sequence). Trimming pared 3 bases from V and 8 bases from J, leaving 13 bases between. CDR3 sequence: CAWRDPGKEKLFF. In DNA, the CDR3 is TGTGCCTGGAGGGACCCGGGGAAGGAAAAACTGTTTTTT.